The 3 T cell receptor beta chains given below trace back to one sample, sequenced in a study of T cell repertoires in cytomegalovirus infection. What these receptors recognize is not known. One entry per CDR3 protein, called by TCRdb with MiXCR from the reads. Of around 540,000 distinct CDR3 sequences in the sample, around 30% are singletons; the top ten hold 17%. Sample: cultured PBMCs, taken from culture after CMV antigen stimulation. The receptors originated from a human donor in good health (CMV status not recorded). Some clones in this sample may be carry-over from other donors' samples.

This clonotype appeared a few times. The rearrangement uses TRBV7-6 and TRBJ2-5; 14 nucleotides agree with TRBD2. The V gene end was trimmed by 0 bases and the J gene end by 5 bases; junction bases not matched to a gene: 8. Germline V gene lookup returns CDR1 SGHVS and CDR2 FNYEAQ. This CDR3 comprises 18 residues. CDR3 coding DNA: TGTGCCAGCAGCTTAGCGCGGGGGGGACTAGCGGGAGTTGAGACCCAGTACTTC. Translating it yields CASSLARGGLAGVETQYF.

J is TRBJ1-5 and V is TRBV5-6; D is possibly TRBD1 (5 bases). The CDR3 has 15 amino acids. Between the trimmed V and J ends, which lost 1 base and 2 bases, there was a span of 10 bases. CDR1 SGHDT and CDR2 YYEEEE come from the germline V gene. The DNA for the CDR3 is TGTGCCAGCAGCTTGAGGGGTTGGGGCAATCAGCCCCAGCATTTT. It yields the protein CASSLRGWGNQPQHF.

There are many counts of this clonotype. The chain couples TRBV7-8 to TRBJ2-3; D perhaps matches TRBD1 (5 bases). Germline V gives CDR1 SGHVS, CDR2 FQNEAQ. This CDR3 region has 13 residues. Trimming took off 5 bases at V and 1 base at J, with 7 bases between the two ends. DNA of the CDR3: TGTGCCAGCAGCGAACAGGGCACAGATACGCAGTATTTT. Amino acid sequence: CASSEQGTDTQYF.